Described below is a single TCR beta chain sequence and its context. Its target is not known. Healthy HIV-negative adults without recent acute infections or vaccinations served as donors. Deep-level running was used for the assay. The repertoire was sequenced with immunoSEQ multiplex PCR; TCRdb's copy has only in-frame clones and lacks some. Found here are roughly 490,000 clones, roughly 78% of them singletons; the top ten hold about an eighth. This entry comes from a study of shared clonotypes between healthy human individuals. Whole-study findings and limits: There were few donors, and this limited the genetic and exposure-history diversity represented.

V was clipped by 5 bases and J by 3 bases; unmatched bases: 4. The CDR3 runs to 16 residues. Germline CDR1 LNHDA, CDR2 SQIVND (reference sequence). This receptor was identified in a woman aged 40 to 50 in good health. Some clones in this sample may be carry-over from other donors' samples. Sequenced input: PBMCs. The gene calls are TRBV19 and TRBJ2-6; 10 nucleotides match TRBD1. The CDR3 DNA reads as TGTGCCAGTAGTTTGCGGGACAGGGGTGGGGCCAACGTCCTGACTTTC. Its translation: CASSLRDRGGANVLTF.